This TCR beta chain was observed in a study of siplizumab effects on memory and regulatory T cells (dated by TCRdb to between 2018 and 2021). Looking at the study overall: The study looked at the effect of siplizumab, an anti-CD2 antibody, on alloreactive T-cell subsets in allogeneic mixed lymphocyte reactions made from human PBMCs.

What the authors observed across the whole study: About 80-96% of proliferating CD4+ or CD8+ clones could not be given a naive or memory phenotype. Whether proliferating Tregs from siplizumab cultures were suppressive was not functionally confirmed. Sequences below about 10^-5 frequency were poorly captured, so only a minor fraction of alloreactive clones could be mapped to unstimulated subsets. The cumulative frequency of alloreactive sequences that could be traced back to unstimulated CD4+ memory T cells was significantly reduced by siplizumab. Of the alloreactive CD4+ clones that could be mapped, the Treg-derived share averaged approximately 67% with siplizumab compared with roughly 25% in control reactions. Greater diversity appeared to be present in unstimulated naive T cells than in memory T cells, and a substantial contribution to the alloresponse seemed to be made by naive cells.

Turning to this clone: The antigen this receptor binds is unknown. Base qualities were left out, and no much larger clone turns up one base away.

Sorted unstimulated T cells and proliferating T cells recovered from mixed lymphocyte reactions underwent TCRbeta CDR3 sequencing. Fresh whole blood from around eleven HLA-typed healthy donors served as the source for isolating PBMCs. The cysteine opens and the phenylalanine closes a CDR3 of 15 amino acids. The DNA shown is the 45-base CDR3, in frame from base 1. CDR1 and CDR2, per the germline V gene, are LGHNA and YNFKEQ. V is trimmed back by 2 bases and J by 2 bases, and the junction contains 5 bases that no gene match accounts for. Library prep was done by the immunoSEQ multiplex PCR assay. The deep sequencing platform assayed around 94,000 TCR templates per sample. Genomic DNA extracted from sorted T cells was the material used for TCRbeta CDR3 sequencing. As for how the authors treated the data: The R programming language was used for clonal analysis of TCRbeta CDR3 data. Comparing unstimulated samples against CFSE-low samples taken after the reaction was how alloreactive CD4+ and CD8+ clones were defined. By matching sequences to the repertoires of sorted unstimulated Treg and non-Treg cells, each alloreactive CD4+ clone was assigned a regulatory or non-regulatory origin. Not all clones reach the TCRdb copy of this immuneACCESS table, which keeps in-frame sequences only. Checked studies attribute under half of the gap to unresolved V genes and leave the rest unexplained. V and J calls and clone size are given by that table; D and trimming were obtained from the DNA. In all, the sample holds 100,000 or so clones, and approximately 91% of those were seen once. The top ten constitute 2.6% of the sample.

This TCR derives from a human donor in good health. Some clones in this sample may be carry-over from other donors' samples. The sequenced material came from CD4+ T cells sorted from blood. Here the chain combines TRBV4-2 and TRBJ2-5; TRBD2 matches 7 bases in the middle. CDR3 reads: CASSQTSAGQETQYF. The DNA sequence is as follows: TGTGCCAGCAGCCAAACTAGCGCCGGGCAAGAGACCCAGTACTTC.